These T cell receptor beta chains were read from a single sample in a study of shared clonotypes between healthy human individuals. Produced via immunoSEQ multiplex PCR; TCRdb's table is partial and in-frame only. The sample carries roughly 490,000 clones, around three quarters recorded once. Sequencing was done on a sample of PBMCs. These receptors were taken from a woman aged 35 to 49 in good health. Some clones in this sample may be carry-over from other donors' samples. Both conserved end residues are part of each CDR3. The D gene is left open where the match is weak. The size field is filled for only some rows; it gives once, few, many or a size class.

d_call j_call v_call clone_size cdr3_nt cdr3_aa
. TRBJ2-7 TRBV27 . TGTGCCAGCAGTCCCCGGGGGCCGAGATACGAGCAGTACTTC CASSPRGPRYEQYF
. TRBJ2-7 TRBV5-1 few TGCGCCAGCAGCAACCCTTCAGGAGACGAGCAGTACTTC CASSNPSGDEQYF
. TRBJ1-4 TRBV2 . TGTGCCAGCAGTGTAGGGGGAACTAATGAAAAACTGTTTTTT CASSVGGTNEKLFF
. TRBJ2-3 TRBV5-1 . TGCGCCAGCAGCTCCACAGATACGCAGTATTTT CASSSTDTQYF
. TRBJ2-1 TRBV25-1 . TGTGCCAGCAGTGAACAGACCTACAATGAGCAGTTCTTC CASSEQTYNEQFF
TRBD1 TRBJ1-4 TRBV27 . TGTGCCAGCAGTTCCTCACACAGGGGTACTAATGAAAAACTGTTTTTT CASSSSHRGTNEKLFF
TRBD1 TRBJ2-7 TRBV4-1 . TGCGCCAGCAGCACCCCGACAGGGGTGGGCTACGAGCAGTACTTC CASSTPTGVGYEQYF
TRBD1 TRBJ2-7 TRBV5-4 . TGTGCCAGCAGCAATCAACAGGGGTCCTACGAGCAGTACTTC CASSNQQGSYEQYF
TRBD2 TRBJ2-7 TRBV7-7 . TGTGCCAGCAGCTCCGGGACTAGCGGGACCAACGAGCAGTACTTC CASSSGTSGTNEQYF
. TRBJ1-1 TRBV19 . TGTGCCAGTAGTATGCGCGCTGAAGCTTTCTTT CASSMRAEAFF
. TRBJ2-3 TRBV28 . TGTGCCAGCAGTTTCCACTCCACCCCGTCCACAGATACGCAGTATTTT CASSFHSTPSTDTQYF
TRBD2 TRBJ2-1 TRBV4-1 . TGCGCCAGCGGCGGGAGTTCGTACAATGAGCAGTTCTTC CASGGSSYNEQFF
. TRBJ1-2 TRBV28 . TGTGCCAGCAGTCCGCCCCCCCTGACAGCCTTTGGCTTTTTC CASSPPPLTAFGFF
. TRBJ2-5 TRBV28 . TGTGCCAGCAGTTTATTCCACGGACAGAGGTACCAAGAGACCCAGTACTTC CASSLFHGQRYQETQYF
TRBD1 TRBJ2-7 TRBV6-5 . TGTGCCAGCAGTTACTCCGGGACAGGCTCCTACGAGCAGTACTTC CASSYSGTGSYEQYF
. TRBJ1-2 TRBV27 few TGTGCCAGCAGTTTCCAGAGGGCTAGTGGCTACACCTTC CASSFQRASGYTF
. TRBJ1-5 TRBV28 . TGTGCCAGCAGTTTGGCGCACGAAGGAAGGCCCCAGCATTTT CASSLAHEGRPQHF
. TRBJ2-7 TRBV6-6 . TGTGCCAGCAGAGAGGAGGTCGAGCAGTACTTC CASREEVEQYF
. TRBJ1-4 TRBV5-1 . TGCGCCAGCAAAGAGACGGGTACTAATGAAAAACTGTTTTTT CASKETGTNEKLFF
. TRBJ2-5 TRBV20-1 . TGCAGTGCTATCGCGGAAGAGACCCAGTACTTC CSAIAEETQYF
. TRBJ1-1 TRBV19 . TGTGCCAGTAGTAGCCAGATGGGCACTGAAGCTTTCTTT CASSSQMGTEAFF
TRBD2 TRBJ2-7 TRBV7-9 . TGTGCCAGCAGCTTATTTATGGTAGCGGGAGGGCGCGAGCAGTACTTC CASSLFMVAGGREQYF
. TRBJ2-5 TRBV19 . TGTGCCAGTAGTAGGGACCGACAAGAGACCCAGTACTTC CASSRDRQETQYF
. TRBJ2-3 TRBV6-5 . TGTGCCAGCAGTTACCGGGCTAGCGAAGATACGCAGTATTTT CASSYRASEDTQYF
. TRBJ2-7 TRBV6-9 . TGTGCCAGCAGTTATCGACAATACGAGCAGTACTTC CASSYRQYEQYF
. TRBJ2-7 TRBV30 . TGTGCCTGGGAGGAGGGGGCCAGCCATGAGAACTTC CAWEEGASHENF
TRBD1 TRBJ2-7 TRBV6-6 . TGTGCCAGCAGTTACGGGACAGGGGTCGAGCAGTACTTC CASSYGTGVEQYF
. TRBJ2-5 TRBV5-4 . TGTGCCAGCAGCTTGAGCGGGACTGCACCAGGGGCCCAGTACTTC CASSLSGTAPGAQYF
TRBD2 TRBJ2-3 TRBV5-1 . TGCGCCAGCAGCCTCGGACTAGCGGGAAACACAGATACGCAGTATTTT CASSLGLAGNTDTQYF
. TRBJ2-5 TRBV7-8 . TGTGCCAGCAGCTTAGGGGCCGTGATACTCCAAGAGACCCAGTACTTC CASSLGAVILQETQYF
. TRBJ2-1 TRBV29-1 few TGCAGCGTTATCCGTGGGGAATCATACAATGAGCAGTTCTTC CSVIRGESYNEQFF
. TRBJ1-5 TRBV11-2 . TGTGCCAGCAGCTTAGGTCTGGGGGCCCGGCAGCCCCAGCATTTT CASSLGLGARQPQHF
. TRBJ2-5 TRBV5-1 . TGCGCCAGCAGCTTAAGACAGGGAGGGGGAGAGACCCAGTACTTC CASSLRQGGGETQYF
TRBD2 TRBJ2-7 TRBV14 . TGTGCCAGCAGCCAAGTTAGCGGGAACCCCTACGAGCAGTACTTC CASSQVSGNPYEQYF